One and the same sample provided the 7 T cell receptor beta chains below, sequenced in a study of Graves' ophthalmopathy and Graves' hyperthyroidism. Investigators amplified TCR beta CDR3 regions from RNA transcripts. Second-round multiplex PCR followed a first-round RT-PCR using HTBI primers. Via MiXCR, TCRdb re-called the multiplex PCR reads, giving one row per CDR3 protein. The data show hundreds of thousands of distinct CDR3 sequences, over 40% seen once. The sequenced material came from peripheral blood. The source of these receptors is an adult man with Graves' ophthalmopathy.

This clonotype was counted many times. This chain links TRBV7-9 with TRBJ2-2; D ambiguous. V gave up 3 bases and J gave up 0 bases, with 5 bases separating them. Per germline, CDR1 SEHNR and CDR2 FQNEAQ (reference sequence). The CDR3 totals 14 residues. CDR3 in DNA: TGTGCCAGCAGCTTGAGCACGAACACCGGGGAGCTGTTTTTT. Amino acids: CASSLSTNTGELFF.

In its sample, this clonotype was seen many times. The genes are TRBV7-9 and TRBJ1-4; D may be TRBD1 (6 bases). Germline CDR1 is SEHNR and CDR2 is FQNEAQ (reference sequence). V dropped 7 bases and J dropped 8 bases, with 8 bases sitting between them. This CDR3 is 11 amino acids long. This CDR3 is CASTQGEKLFF. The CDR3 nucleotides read TGTGCCAGCACCCAGGGGGAAAAACTGTTTTTT.

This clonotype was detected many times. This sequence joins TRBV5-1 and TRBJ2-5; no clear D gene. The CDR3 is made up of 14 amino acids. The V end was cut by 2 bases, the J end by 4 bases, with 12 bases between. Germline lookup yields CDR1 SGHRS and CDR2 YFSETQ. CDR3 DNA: TGCGCCAGCAGCTTCGGGTGGAAGCGAGAGACCCAGTACTTC. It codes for CASSFGWKRETQYF.

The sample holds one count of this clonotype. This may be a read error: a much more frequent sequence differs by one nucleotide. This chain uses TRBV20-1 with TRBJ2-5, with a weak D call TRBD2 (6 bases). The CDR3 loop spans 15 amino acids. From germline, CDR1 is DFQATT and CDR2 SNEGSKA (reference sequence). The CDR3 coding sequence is TGCAGTGCTAGAGTTGCGGGGCTAAACCAAGGGACCCAGTACTTC. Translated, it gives CSARVAGLNQGTQYF.

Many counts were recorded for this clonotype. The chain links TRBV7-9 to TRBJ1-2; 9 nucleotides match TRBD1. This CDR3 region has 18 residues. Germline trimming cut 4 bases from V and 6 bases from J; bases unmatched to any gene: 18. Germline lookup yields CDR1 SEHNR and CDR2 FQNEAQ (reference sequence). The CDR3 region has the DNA TGTGCCAGCAGCTATAGCTACAAACCGGGACAGGGATATCATGGCTACACCTTC. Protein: CASSYSYKPGQGYHGYTF. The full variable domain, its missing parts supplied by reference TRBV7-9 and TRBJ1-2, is DTGVSQNPRHKITKRGQNVTFRCDPISEHNRLYWYRQTLGQGPEFLTYFQNEAQLEKSRLLSDRFSAERPKGSFSTLEIQRTEQGDSAMYLCASSYSYKPGQGYHGYTFGSGTRLTVV.

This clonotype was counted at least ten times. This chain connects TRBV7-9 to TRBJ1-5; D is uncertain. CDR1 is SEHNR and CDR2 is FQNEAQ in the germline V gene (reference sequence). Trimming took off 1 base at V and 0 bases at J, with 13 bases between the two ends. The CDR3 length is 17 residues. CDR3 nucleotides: TGTGCCAGCAGCTTAGGGGGAAGGACTGATAGCAATCAGCCCCAGCATTTT. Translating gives CASSLGGRTDSNQPQHF.

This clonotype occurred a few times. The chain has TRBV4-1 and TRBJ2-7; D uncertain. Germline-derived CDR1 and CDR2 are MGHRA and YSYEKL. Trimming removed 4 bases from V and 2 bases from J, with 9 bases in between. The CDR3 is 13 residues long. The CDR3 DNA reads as TGCGCCAGCAGCCTTGACAATGCCTACGAGCAGTACTTC. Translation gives CASSLDNAYEQYF.